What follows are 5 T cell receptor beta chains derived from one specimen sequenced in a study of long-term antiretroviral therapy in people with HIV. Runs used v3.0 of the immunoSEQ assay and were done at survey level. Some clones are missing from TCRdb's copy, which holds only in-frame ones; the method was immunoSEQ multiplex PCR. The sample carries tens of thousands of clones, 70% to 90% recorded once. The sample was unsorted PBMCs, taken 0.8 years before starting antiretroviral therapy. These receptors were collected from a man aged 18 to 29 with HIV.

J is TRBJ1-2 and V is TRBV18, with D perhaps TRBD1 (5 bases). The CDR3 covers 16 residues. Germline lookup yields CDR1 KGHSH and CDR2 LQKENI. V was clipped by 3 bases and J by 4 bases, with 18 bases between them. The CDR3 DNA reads TGTGCCAGCTCACCCACACCGGGGGAAGTTCGCTATGGCTACACCTTC. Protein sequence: CASSPTPGEVRYGYTF.

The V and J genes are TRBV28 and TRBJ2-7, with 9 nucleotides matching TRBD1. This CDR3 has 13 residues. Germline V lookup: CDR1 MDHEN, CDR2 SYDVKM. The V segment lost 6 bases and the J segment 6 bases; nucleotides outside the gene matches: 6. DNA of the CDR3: TGTGCCAGCAGGGGGACAGGGTCCATCGAGCAGTACTTC. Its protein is CASRGTGSIEQYF. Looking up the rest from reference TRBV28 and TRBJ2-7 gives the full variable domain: DVKVTQSSRYLVKRTGEKVFLECVQDMDHENMFWYRQDPGLGLRLIYFSYDVKMKEKGDIPEGYSVSREKKERFSLILESASTNQTSMYLCASRGTGSIEQYFGPGTRLTVT.

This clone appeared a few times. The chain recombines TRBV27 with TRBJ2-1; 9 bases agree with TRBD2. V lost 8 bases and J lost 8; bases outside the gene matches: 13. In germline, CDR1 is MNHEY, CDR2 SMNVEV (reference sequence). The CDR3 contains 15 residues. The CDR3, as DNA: TGTGCCAGCTCCTCCCACAGTAGCGGGAGCCATGAGCAGTTCTTC. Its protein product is CASSSHSSGSHEQFF.

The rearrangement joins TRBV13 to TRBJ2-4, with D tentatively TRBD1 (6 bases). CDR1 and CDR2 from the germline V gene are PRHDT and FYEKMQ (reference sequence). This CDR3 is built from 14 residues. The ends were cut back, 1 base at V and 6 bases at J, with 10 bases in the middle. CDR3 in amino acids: CASSLESDRNIQYF. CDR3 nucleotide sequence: TGTGCCAGCAGCTTAGAGTCGGACAGAAACATTCAGTACTTC.

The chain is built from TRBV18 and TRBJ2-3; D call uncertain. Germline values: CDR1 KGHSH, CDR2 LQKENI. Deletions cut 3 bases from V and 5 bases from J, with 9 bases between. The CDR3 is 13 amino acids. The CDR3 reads CASSPVPGDTQYF. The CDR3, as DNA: TGTGCCAGCTCACCTGTCCCGGGAGATACGCAGTATTTT.